This T cell receptor beta chain was recovered during a study of radiation and T cells in renal cell carcinoma. General study points: In blood, top tumor clones expanded by 2 weeks, shrinking by 4.

This clone was counted many times. Its antigen is currently unknown. Time point specified: blood 2 weeks post-SBRT. Treatment reported: 15 Gy SBRT to primary tumor, nephrectomy 4 weeks later. Clear cell pathology was present in this patient's renal cell carcinoma. The repertoire was sequenced with immunoSEQ multiplex PCR; TCRdb's copy has only in-frame clones and lacks some. The sample contains about 130,000 clones, around 80% of which appear only once. CDR3 length: 13 residues. After removal of 6 bases from V and 4 bases from J, the junction contained 3 bases not matched to a gene. Germline V gene lookup returns CDR1 MNHEY and CDR2 SVGAGI.

The source material was blood, sampled from a patient whose treatment included radiotherapy and nephrectomy. The receptor was isolated from a man between 45 and 60 years old with renal cell carcinoma. The rearrangement uses TRBV6-5 and TRBJ1-1; TRBD1 matches 9 bases. In DNA form, the CDR3 reads TGTGCCAGCAGGGAGACAGGGGGCACTGAAGCTTTCTTT. Translated: CASRETGGTEAFF.